This T cell receptor (beta chain) was recorded in a study of shared clonotypes between healthy human individuals. Overall study results and limits: In a handful of donors, around 5% of naive CD4 clonotypes appeared in common.

Of note for this clone: Its antigen is not identified.

Memory CD4+ cells were the fraction left after CD45RA+ naive selection. Generated by immunoSEQ multiplex PCR, the TCRdb table keeps only in-frame clones and is missing some. The table has 850,000 to 1,200,000 clones, 70% to 80% seen once. The V gene's germline CDR1 is SNHLY and CDR2 FYNNEI. The V segment lost 6 bases and the J segment 5 bases; nucleotides outside the gene matches: 6. The CDR3 covers 13 residues. This TCR derives from a man aged 18 to 35 in good health. The sample was memory CD4+ T cells sorted from blood. The sample's subset: CD45RA-negative fraction. This chain links TRBV2 with TRBJ1-1; 7 positions agree with TRBD1. The CDR3 bases are TGTGCCAGCAGGGCGGGCAGGGGGACTGAAGCTTTCTTT. As protein: CASRAGRGTEAFF.